These 10 T cell receptor beta chains came from one sample sequenced in a study of OX40 agonist ivuxolimab in advanced cancers. Assay: immunoSEQ multiplex PCR; the TCRdb copy retains only in-frame clones and omits some. This sample has roughly 76,000 clones, with about 85% found just once. Here the sequenced sample was CD4+ or CD8+ T cells sorted from blood, taken in a trial of the OX40 agonist ivuxolimab. Receptors originate from an adult with an advanced solid tumor such as melanoma, head and neck, liver or kidney cancer.

The chain combines TRBV5-1 with TRBJ1-1; 7 bases align to TRBD1. With 4 bases clipped from V and 0 bases from J, the junction kept 3 bases outside the gene matches. The germline gives CDR1 SGHRS, CDR2 YFSETQ. This CDR3 spans 14 amino acids. The CDR3 DNA follows: TGCGCCAGCAGCGGGGGGACAGTGAACACTGAAGCTTTCTTT. Translated: CASSGGTVNTEAFF. The complete variable domain, with remaining parts taken from reference TRBV5-1 and TRBJ1-1, reads KAGVTQTPRYLIKTRGQQVTLSCSPISGHRSVSWYQQTPGQGLQFLFEYFSETQRNKGNFPGRFSGRQFSNSRSEMNVSTLELGDSALYLCASSGGTVNTEAFFGQGTRLTVV.

With regard to this clone: It is unclear where the CDR3 begins or ends on the DNA, so no DNA is shown, and the CDR3 is as TCRdb lists it. This chain joins TRBV1 and TRBJ2-1; whether TRBD2, the table's D call, matches the DNA was not checked. TRBV1 corresponds to a pseudogene. The CDR3 comprises 19 residues, both ends counted. CDR3 amino acids: CTSSQEEVGGGSSYNEQFF.

The chain has TRBV11-3 and TRBJ2-2, with 7 bases matching TRBD1. The junction had 8 bases not matched to a gene; V was cut back by 7 bases and J by 6 bases. Germline V gene data show CDR1 as SGHNT and CDR2 as YENEEA. The CDR3 is 14 amino acids. The CDR3 loop reads CASNNRGWAGELFF. CDR3 DNA: TGTGCCAGCAACAACAGGGGTTGGGCCGGGGAGCTGTTTTTT.

The chain couples TRBV5-6 to TRBJ1-5; 9 bases align to TRBD1. With V trimmed by 1 base and J by 4 bases, 3 bases remained unmatched. Germline V lookup: CDR1 SGHDT, CDR2 YYEEEE. This CDR3 region has 15 residues. This CDR3 is CASSLRTGVNQPQHF. The DNA for the CDR3 is TGTGCCAGCAGCTTGAGGACAGGGGTAAATCAGCCCCAGCATTTT.

This clone was counted a few times. The rearrangement joins TRBV18 to TRBJ2-7, with D unclear. V gave up 6 bases and J gave up 0 bases, with 9 bases separating them. The CDR3 spans 13 residues. Germline loops: CDR1 KGHSH, CDR2 LQKENI. The CDR3 protein is CASSQESSYEQYF. For the CDR3, the DNA is TGTGCCAGCTCTCAGGAGAGCTCCTACGAGCAGTACTTC.

The sample holds one count of this clone. This chain joins TRBV9 and TRBJ1-1; a possible D gene is TRBD1 (5 bases). This CDR3 region has 14 residues. Trimming pared 6 bases from V and 0 bases from J, leaving 12 bases between. From germline, CDR1 is SGDLS and CDR2 YYNGEE. CDR3 DNA: TGTGCCAGCACCCCGGACATCTTGAACACTGAAGCTTTCTTT. Translated, it gives CASTPDILNTEAFF.

This clone was recorded once. This rearrangement joins TRBV28 to TRBJ2-7; no reliable D call. Trimming cost V 3 bases and J 11 bases, with 11 bases left between them. This CDR3 contains 11 residues. In germline, CDR1 is MDHEN, CDR2 SYDVKM. The CDR3 coding sequence is TGTGCCAGCAGTTTTTGGGTCTCGGAGTACTTC. Protein product: CASSFWVSEYF.

The V gene is TRBV7-2, the J gene TRBJ1-4; weak D call: TRBD1 (5 bases). The CDR3 loop spans 14 amino acids. CDR1 is SGHTA, CDR2 FQGNSA, per germline. V was clipped by 4 bases and J by 5 bases, with 11 bases between them. DNA of the CDR3: TGTGCCAGCAGCTCAGGGACGAGAAATGAAAAACTGTTTTTT. Protein sequence: CASSSGTRNEKLFF.

This clone was recorded only once. The chain uses TRBV9 and TRBJ2-1; 12 bases match TRBD2. J lost 1 base, V lost 2 bases, and 4 bases had no gene match. Germline V lookup: CDR1 SGDLS, CDR2 YYNGEE. This CDR3 is 17 amino acids long. The CDR3 here is CASSVGLAGGSYNEQFF. DNA of the CDR3: TGTGCCAGCAGCGTTGGTCTAGCGGGAGGGTCCTACAATGAGCAGTTCTTC. The variable domain in full, completed from reference TRBV9 and TRBJ2-1, reads DSGVTQTPKHLITATGQRVTLRCSPRSGDLSVYWYQQSLDQGLQFLIQYYNGEERAKGNILERFSAQQFPDLHSELNLSSLELGDSALYFCASSVGLAGGSYNEQFFGPGTRLTVL.

The chain links TRBV11-2 to TRBJ2-5, with 9 bases identical to TRBD1. The CDR3 length is 15 residues. Trimming removed 4 bases from V and 7 bases from J; junction bases left unmatched: 10. Per germline, CDR1 SGHAT and CDR2 FQNNGV. The CDR3 loop reads CASSYPGQGLGTQYF. The CDR3 DNA reads as TGTGCCAGCAGCTATCCGGGACAGGGCTTAGGGACCCAGTACTTC.